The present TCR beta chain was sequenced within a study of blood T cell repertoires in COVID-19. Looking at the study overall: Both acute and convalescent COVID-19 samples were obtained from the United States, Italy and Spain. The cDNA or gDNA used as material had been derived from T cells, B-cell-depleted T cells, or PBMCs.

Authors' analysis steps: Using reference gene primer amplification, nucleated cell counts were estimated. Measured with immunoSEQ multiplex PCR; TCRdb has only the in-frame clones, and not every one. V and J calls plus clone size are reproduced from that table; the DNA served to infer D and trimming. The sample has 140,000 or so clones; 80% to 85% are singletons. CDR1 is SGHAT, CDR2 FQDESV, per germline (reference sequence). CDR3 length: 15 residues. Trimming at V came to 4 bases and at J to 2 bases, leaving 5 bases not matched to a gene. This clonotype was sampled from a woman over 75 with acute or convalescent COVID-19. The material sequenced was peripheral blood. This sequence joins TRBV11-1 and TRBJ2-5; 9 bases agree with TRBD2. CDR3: CASSSTSGLQETQYF. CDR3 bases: TGTGCCAGCAGCTCGACTAGCGGCTTGCAAGAGACCCAGTACTTC. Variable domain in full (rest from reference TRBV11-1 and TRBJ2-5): EAEVAQSPRYKITEKSQAVAFWCDPISGHATLYWYRQILGQGPELLVQFQDESVVDDSQLPKDRFSAERLKGVDSTLKIQPAELGDSAMYLCASSSTSGLQETQYFGPGTRLLVL.